Sequencing of this TCR beta chain was carried out in a study of T cell changes during pregnancy in multiple sclerosis. The assay was immunoSEQ multiplex PCR, and TCRdb's table has in-frame clones only and misses some. The sample includes some 60,000 clones, roughly 90% of them seen just once. CDR1 SGHNT and CDR2 YENEEA come from the germline V gene. The CDR3 extends over 13 amino acids. Trimming took off 3 bases at V and 2 bases at J, with 6 bases between the two ends. The receptor was derived from a female donor in good health, enrolled as a control in a pregnancy study. This chain links TRBV11-3 with TRBJ2-3; D perhaps matches TRBD2 (5 bases). The sample consisted of peripheral blood, taken in the first trimester of pregnancy. The CDR3 loop reads CASSLGATDTQYF. As DNA, the CDR3 is TGTGCCAGCAGCTTGGGAGCCACAGATACGCAGTATTTT.